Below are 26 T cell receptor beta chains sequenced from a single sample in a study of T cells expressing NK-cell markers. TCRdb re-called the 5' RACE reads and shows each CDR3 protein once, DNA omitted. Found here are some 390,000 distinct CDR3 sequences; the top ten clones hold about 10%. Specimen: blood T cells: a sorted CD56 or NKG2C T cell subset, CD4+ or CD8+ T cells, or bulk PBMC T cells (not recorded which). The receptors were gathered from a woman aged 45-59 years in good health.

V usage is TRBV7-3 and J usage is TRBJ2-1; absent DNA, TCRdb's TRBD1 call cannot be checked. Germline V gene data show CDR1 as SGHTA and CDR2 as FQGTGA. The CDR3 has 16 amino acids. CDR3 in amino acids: CASSLRPGRINNEQFF.

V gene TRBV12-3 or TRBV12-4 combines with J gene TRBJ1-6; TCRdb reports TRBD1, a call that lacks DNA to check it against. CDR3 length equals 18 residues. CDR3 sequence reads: CASSPRDRASSYNSPLHF.

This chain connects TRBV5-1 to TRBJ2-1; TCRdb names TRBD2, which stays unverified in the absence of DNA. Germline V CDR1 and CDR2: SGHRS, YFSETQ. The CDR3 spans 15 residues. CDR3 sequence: CATKESGNSYNEQFF.

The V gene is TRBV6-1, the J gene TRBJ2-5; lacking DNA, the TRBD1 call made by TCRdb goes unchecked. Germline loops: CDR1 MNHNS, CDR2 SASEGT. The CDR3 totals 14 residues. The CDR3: CASNRRGGEETQYF.

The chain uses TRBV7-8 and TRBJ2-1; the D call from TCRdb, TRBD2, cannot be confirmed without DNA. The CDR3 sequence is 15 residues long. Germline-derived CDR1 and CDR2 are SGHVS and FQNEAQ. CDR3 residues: CASRQTSGRIGEQFF. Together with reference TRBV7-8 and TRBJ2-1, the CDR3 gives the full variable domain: GAGVSQSPRYKVAKRGQDVALRCDPISGHVSLFWYQQALGQGPEFLTYFQNEAQLDKSGLPSDRFFAERPEGSVSTLKIQRTQQEDSAVYLCASRQTSGRIGEQFFGPGTRLTVL.

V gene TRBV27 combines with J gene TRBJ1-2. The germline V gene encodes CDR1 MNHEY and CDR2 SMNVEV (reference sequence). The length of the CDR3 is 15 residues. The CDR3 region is CASSFGSERGYGYTF.

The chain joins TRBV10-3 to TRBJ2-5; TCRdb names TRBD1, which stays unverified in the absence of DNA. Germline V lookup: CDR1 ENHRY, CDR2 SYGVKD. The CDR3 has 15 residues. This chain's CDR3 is CAISDFGGQQETQYF.

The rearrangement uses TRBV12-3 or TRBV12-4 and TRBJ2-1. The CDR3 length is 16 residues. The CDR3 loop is CASSRSRASSYNEQFF.

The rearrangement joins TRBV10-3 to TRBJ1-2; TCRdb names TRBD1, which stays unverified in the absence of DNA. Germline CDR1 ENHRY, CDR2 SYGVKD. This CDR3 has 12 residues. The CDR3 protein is CAISVGTDGYTF.

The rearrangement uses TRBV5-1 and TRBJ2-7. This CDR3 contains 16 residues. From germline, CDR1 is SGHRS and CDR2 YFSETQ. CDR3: CASSLALGADSYEQYF.

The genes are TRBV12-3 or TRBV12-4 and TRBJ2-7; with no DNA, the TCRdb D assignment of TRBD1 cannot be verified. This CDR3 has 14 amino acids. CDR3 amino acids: CASSFGQGSYEQYF.

CDR3 region: CASRKGGNSYEQYF. This chain links TRBV12-3 or TRBV12-4 with TRBJ2-7; TCRdb's D call, TRBD1, is unchecked because there is no DNA. The CDR3 has 14 amino acids.

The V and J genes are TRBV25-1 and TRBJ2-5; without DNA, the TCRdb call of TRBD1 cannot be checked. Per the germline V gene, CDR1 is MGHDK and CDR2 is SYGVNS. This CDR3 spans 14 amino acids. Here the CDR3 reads CASAQQGVTETQYF.

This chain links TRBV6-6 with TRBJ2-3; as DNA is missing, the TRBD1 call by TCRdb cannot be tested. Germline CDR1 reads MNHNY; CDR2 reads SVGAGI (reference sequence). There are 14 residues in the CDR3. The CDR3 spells CASSYSRGGDTQYF.

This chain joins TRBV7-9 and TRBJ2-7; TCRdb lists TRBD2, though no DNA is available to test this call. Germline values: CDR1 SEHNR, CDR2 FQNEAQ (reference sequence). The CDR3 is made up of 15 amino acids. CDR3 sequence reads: CASSSGSLSGYEQYF.

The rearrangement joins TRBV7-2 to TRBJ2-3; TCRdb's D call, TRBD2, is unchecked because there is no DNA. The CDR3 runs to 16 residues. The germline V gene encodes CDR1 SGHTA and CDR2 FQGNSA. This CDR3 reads CASSDSSGSGTDTQYF.

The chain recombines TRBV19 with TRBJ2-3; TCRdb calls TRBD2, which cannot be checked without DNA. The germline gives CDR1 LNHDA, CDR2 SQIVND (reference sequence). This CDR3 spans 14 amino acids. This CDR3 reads CATRQVAGPDTQYF. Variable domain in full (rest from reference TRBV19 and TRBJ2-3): DGGITQSPKYLFRKEGQNVTLSCEQNLNHDAMYWYRQDPGQGLRLIYYSQIVNDFQKGDIAEGYSVSREKKESFPLTVTSAQKNPTAFYLCATRQVAGPDTQYFGPGTRLTVL.

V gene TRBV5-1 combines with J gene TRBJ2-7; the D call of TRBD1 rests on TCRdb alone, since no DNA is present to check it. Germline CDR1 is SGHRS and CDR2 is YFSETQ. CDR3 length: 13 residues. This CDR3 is CASTDWTGSEQYF.

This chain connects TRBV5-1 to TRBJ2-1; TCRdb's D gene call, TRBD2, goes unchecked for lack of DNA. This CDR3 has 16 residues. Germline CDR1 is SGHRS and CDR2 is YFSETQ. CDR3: CASSFALAGGINEQFF. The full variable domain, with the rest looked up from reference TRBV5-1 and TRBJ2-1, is KAGVTQTPRYLIKTRGQQVTLSCSPISGHRSVSWYQQTPGQGLQFLFEYFSETQRNKGNFPGRFSGRQFSNSRSEMNVSTLELGDSALYLCASSFALAGGINEQFFGPGTRLTVL.

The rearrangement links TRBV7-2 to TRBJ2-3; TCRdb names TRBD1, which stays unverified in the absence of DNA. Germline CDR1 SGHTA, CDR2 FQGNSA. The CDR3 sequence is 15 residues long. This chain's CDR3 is CASSVAGGGADTQYF.

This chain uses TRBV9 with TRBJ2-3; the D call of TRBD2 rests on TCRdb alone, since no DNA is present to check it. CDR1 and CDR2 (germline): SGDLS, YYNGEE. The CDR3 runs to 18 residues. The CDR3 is CASSVIALAFSSTDTQYF.

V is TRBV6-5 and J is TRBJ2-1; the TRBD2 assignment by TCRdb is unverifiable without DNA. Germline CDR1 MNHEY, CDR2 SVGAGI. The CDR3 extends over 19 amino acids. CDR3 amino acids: CASSYSLAGDLGSYNEQFF.

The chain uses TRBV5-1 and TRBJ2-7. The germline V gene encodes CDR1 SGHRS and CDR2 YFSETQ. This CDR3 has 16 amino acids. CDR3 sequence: CASSLGTLIFSYEQYF.

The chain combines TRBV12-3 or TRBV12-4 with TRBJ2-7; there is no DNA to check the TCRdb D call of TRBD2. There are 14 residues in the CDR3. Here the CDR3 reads CASSLVSNLPEQYF.

CDR3 loop: CSARDNELAASTDTQYF. The chain employs TRBV20-1 and TRBJ2-3; the D gene TCRdb calls, TRBD2, cannot be checked with no DNA. Germline CDR1 reads DFQATT; CDR2 reads SNEGSKA (reference sequence). The CDR3 contains 17 residues.

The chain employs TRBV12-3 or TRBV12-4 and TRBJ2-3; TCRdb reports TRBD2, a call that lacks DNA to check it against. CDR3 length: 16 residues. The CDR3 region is CASSRTSGGTVDTQYF.